The 10 T cell receptor beta chains given below trace back to one sample, sequenced in a study of T cell responses to AZD1222 COVID-19 vaccine. The table came from immunoSEQ multiplex PCR; TCRdb's copy has only in-frame clones and leaves some out. Of roughly 100,000 clones in the sample, more than 75% are singletons; the top ten hold 10%. The sample here was peripheral blood, taken 28 days after the second AZD1222 dose. These receptors originate from an adult who received the AZD1222 COVID-19 vaccine.

V usage is TRBV7-2 and J usage is TRBJ2-7; D is perhaps TRBD2 (6 bases). In germline, CDR1 is SGHTA, CDR2 FQGNSA. The CDR3 loop spans 13 amino acids. V shed 4 bases and J shed 3 bases, with 10 bases lying between them. The CDR3 DNA follows: TGTGCCAGCAGCTCCATGGGGGGCTACGAGCAGTACTTC. Amino acids: CASSSMGGYEQYF. Full variable domain (rest looked up from reference TRBV7-2 and TRBJ2-7): GAGVSQSPSNKVTEKGKDVELRCDPISGHTALYWYRQSLGQGLEFLIYFQGNSAPDKSGLPSDRFSAERTGGSVSTLTIQRTQQEDSAVYLCASSSMGGYEQYFGPGTRLTVT.

The rearrangement uses TRBV4-1 and TRBJ1-2; the D is unclear. In germline, CDR1 is MGHRA, CDR2 YSYEKL. The CDR3 spans 16 residues. V was trimmed by 0 bases and J by 7 bases, leaving 18 bases between them. CDR3 loop: CASSQDPQGLFRGYTF. As DNA, the CDR3 is TGCGCCAGCAGCCAAGATCCCCAAGGATTATTTCGTGGCTACACCTTC.

This clone was seen a handful of times. The chain employs TRBV7-3 and TRBJ2-7, with TRBD2 matching 7 bases. This CDR3 region has 14 residues. V lost 5 bases and J lost 2; bases outside the gene matches: 6. The germline gives CDR1 SGHTA, CDR2 FQGTGA. The DNA of the CDR3 is TGTGCCAGCAGCCTTAATGGGGGGGCCTACGAGCAGTACTTC. This gives the protein CASSLNGGAYEQYF.

The chain links TRBV5-1 to TRBJ1-1, with no clear D. Between the trimmed V and J ends, which lost 4 bases and 3 bases, there was a span of 7 bases. The CDR3 runs 12 residues. CDR1 is SGHRS and CDR2 is YFSETQ in the germline V gene. CDR3 amino acids: CASSRSDTEAFF. The CDR3 DNA is TGCGCCAGCAGCAGATCGGACACTGAAGCTTTCTTT.

The chain combines TRBV7-2 with TRBJ2-7; tentative D call: TRBD1 (6 bases). The CDR3 has 15 residues. V was shortened by 5 bases and J by 6 bases, with 20 bases between the two germline ends. Germline loops: CDR1 SGHTA, CDR2 FQGNSA. As DNA, the CDR3 is TGTGCCAGCAGCCCGAGGGCAGGGGCAACGGTCGAGCAGTACTTC. This sequence encodes CASSPRAGATVEQYF. Supplemented by reference TRBV7-2 and TRBJ2-7, the full variable domain reads GAGVSQSPSNKVTEKGKDVELRCDPISGHTALYWYRQSLGQGLEFLIYFQGNSAPDKSGLPSDRFSAERTGGSVSTLTIQRTQQEDSAVYLCASSPRAGATVEQYFGPGTRLTVT.

The sample holds one count of this clone. The rearrangement uses TRBV9 and TRBJ2-3, with a possible D match to TRBD1 (5 bases). Trimming cost V 0 bases and J 0 bases, with 11 bases left between them. This CDR3 has 16 residues. Germline loops: CDR1 SGDLS, CDR2 YYNGEE. Here the CDR3 DNA reads TGTGCCAGCAGCGTAGTCCCACAGGCTAGCACAGATACGCAGTATTTT. This sequence encodes CASSVVPQASTDTQYF.

The DNA for the CDR3 is TGTGCCAGCCGCCGGGACTATTACACCGGGGAGCTGTTTTTT. Its translation: CASRRDYYTGELFF. The rearrangement links TRBV27 to TRBJ2-2, with 7 bases identical to TRBD2. Germline V gene lookup returns CDR1 MNHEY and CDR2 SMNVEV (reference sequence). The CDR3 loop spans 14 amino acids. Germline trimming cut 8 bases from V and 3 bases from J; bases unmatched to any gene: 6.

The sample holds a few counts of this clone. The CDR3 DNA is TGTGCCAGCAGTGAGGGACTAGCGGGGTACGAGCAGTACTTC. This gives the protein CASSEGLAGYEQYF. This chain uses TRBV6-1 with TRBJ2-7; 13 bases are a match to TRBD2. The CDR3 spans 14 residues. The V gene's germline CDR1 is MNHNS and CDR2 SASEGT. The V and J ends lost 3 bases and 4 bases, in that order; junction bases with no gene match: 0.

The chain carries TRBV6-2 or TRBV6-3 and TRBJ2-7; no definite D call. Trimming removed 3 bases from V and 4 bases from J, with 16 bases in between. Germline CDR1 reads MNHEY; CDR2 reads SVGEGT. The CDR3 sequence is 15 residues long. CDR3 residues: CASSYRPNPMYEQYF. The CDR3 DNA sequence: TGTGCCAGCAGTTATCGGCCCAACCCCATGTACGAGCAGTACTTC.

This clone has only a few counts. The V and J genes are TRBV6-2 or TRBV6-3 and TRBJ2-7; possible D gene TRBD2, 6 bases. Germline assignment: CDR1 MNHEY and CDR2 SVGEGT. The CDR3 has 13 amino acids. Trimming shortened V by 2 bases and J by 4 bases, and 9 bases separated the two germline ends. The chain's CDR3 is CASSYGGLYEQYF. CDR3 nucleotide sequence: TGTGCCAGCAGTTACGGAGGGTTATACGAGCAGTACTTC.